This paragraph covers one TCR beta chain sequence. Sequencing was performed with immunoSEQ multiplex PCR; in TCRdb, only in-frame clones are kept and a portion is missing. The sample records about 270,000 clones, under 90% being singletons. The sample comes from a study of blood T cell repertoires in COVID-19. Germline V gene lookup returns CDR1 PRHDT and CDR2 FYEKMQ (reference sequence). V shed 5 bases and J 5 bases; nucleotides not matched to a gene: 11. The CDR3 totals 17 residues. The chain is built from TRBV13 and TRBJ2-5; 13 bases agree with TRBD2. The sequencing sample was made of peripheral blood. The TCR comes from a woman between 18 and 30 years old with acute or convalescent COVID-19. DNA for the CDR3: TGTGCCAGCAGCAGGCGGACTAGCGGGAGTGATGGGGAGACCCAGTACTTC. As protein: CASSRRTSGSDGETQYF.